These 18 T cell receptor beta chains were sequenced from one sample in a study of T cell responses to AZD1222 COVID-19 vaccine. The data were produced by immunoSEQ multiplex PCR, yet TCRdb's version contains in-frame clones alone and is incomplete. The table records around 150,000 clones, more than 75% of them present only once. This specimen was peripheral blood, taken on day 0 of AZD1222 vaccination. The receptors originated from an adult in good health.

The V call is TRBV12-3 or TRBV12-4, the J call TRBJ1-3, with 8 bases lining up with TRBD1. Germline trimming cut 10 bases from V and 1 base from J; bases unmatched to any gene: 3. This CDR3 has 13 residues. DNA of the CDR3: TGTGCCACCACAGGGGGATCTGGAAACACCATATATTTT. This translates into CATTGGSGNTIYF.

A few counts support this clone. This chain connects TRBV19 to TRBJ1-1, with TRBD1 identical over 10 bases. After removal of 7 bases from V and 0 bases from J, the junction contained 11 bases not matched to a gene. From germline, CDR1 is LNHDA and CDR2 SQIVND (reference sequence). CDR3 size: 17 residues. CDR3 nucleotides: TGTGCCAGTATTTCCCTCCGGGACAGGGGATTGAACACTGAAGCTTTCTTT. It encodes CASISLRDRGLNTEAFF. Looking up the rest from reference TRBV19 and TRBJ1-1 gives the full variable domain: DGGITQSPKYLFRKEGQNVTLSCEQNLNHDAMYWYRQDPGQGLRLIYYSQIVNDFQKGDIAEGYSVSREKKESFPLTVTSAQKNPTAFYLCASISLRDRGLNTEAFFGQGTRLTVV.

Comment on this clone: Other nucleotide sequences in the sample specify the same CDR3. The genes are TRBV5-1 and TRBJ1-2; 7 positions match TRBD1. J was trimmed by 4 bases and V by 0 bases; bases with no gene match: 0. Germline V gene data show CDR1 as SGHRS and CDR2 as YFSETQ. The CDR3 contains 13 residues. The CDR3 loop reads CASSLGDSYGYTF. Here the CDR3 DNA reads TGCGCCAGCAGCTTGGGGGACAGCTATGGCTACACCTTC.

This chain links TRBV4-2 with TRBJ1-2; 8 nucleotides align to TRBD1. J gave up 6 bases and V 5 bases, and 11 bases lay outside the gene matches. From germline, CDR1 is LGHNA and CDR2 YNFKEQ. The CDR3 covers 15 residues. The CDR3 sequence: CASSTPQGAGDGYTF. The CDR3 region has the DNA TGTGCCAGCAGCACACCTCAGGGGGCAGGGGATGGCTACACCTTC.

This chain links TRBV5-4 with TRBJ2-5; 7 bases are a match to TRBD2. V lost 4 bases and J lost 1; bases outside the gene matches: 7. From germline, CDR1 is SGHNT and CDR2 YYREEE (reference sequence). CDR3 length equals 15 residues. CDR3 loop: CASSGEGRSQETQYF. The CDR3 DNA is TGTGCCAGCAGCGGGGAGGGCAGGTCCCAAGAGACCCAGTACTTC.

This clone was picked up a small number of times. The CDR3 spells CASSLAPGQGPSEKLFF. The CDR3 region has the DNA TGCGCCAGCAGCTTGGCCCCGGGACAGGGGCCGAGTGAAAAACTGTTTTTT. This chain connects TRBV5-1 to TRBJ1-4; TRBD1 matches at 10 bases. The CDR3 loop spans 17 amino acids. Germline CDR1 is SGHRS and CDR2 is YFSETQ. V lost 0 bases, J lost 7 bases, and 9 bases stayed unmatched.

This chain uses TRBV5-1 with TRBJ1-3; D unresolved. Germline loops: CDR1 SGHRS, CDR2 YFSETQ. This CDR3 spans 13 amino acids. V was cut by 6 bases and J by 0 bases, with 7 bases left in between. This CDR3 reads CASTSNSGNTIYF. DNA of the CDR3: TGCGCCAGCACCTCCAACTCTGGAAACACCATATATTTT.

The chain couples TRBV10-3 to TRBJ1-5, with D possibly matching TRBD1 (6 bases). CDR1 and CDR2 (germline): ENHRY, SYGVKD. The germline V and J ends were trimmed by 6 bases and 4 bases, with 13 bases remaining between them. The CDR3 runs 14 residues. In nucleotides, the CDR3 is TGTGCCATCAGGGCAGGGGCCGGTAATCAGCCCCAGCATTTT. It codes for CAIRAGAGNQPQHF.

J is TRBJ2-2 and V is TRBV5-6; weak D call: TRBD1 (6 bases). The germline gives CDR1 SGHDT, CDR2 YYEEEE. CDR3 length: 13 amino acids. V was clipped by 5 bases and J by 4 bases, with 9 bases between them. CDR3 DNA sequence: TGTGCCAGCAGTTGGGACACCACCGGGGAGCTGTTTTTT. Translation: CASSWDTTGELFF.

The chain has TRBV28 and TRBJ1-2, with TRBD1 matching over 9 bases. Germline CDR1 MDHEN, CDR2 SYDVKM. The CDR3 covers 14 residues. V shed 6 bases, J shed 2 bases, and the junction held 4 bases outside the gene matches. CDR3 sequence: CASRVDRGNYGYTF. The CDR3 nucleotides read TGTGCCAGCAGGGTCGACAGGGGGAACTATGGCTACACCTTC.

The V gene is TRBV4-1, the J gene TRBJ1-4; TRBD1 matches 9 bases. The CDR3 sequence is 16 residues long. The V and J ends lost 3 bases and 4 bases, in that order; junction bases with no gene match: 6. Germline values: CDR1 MGHRA, CDR2 YSYEKL. The DNA for the CDR3 is TGCGCCAGCAGCCAGAGGGACAGGGAACTTAATGAAAAACTGTTTTTT. Translated: CASSQRDRELNEKLFF.

This clone occurred once. This chain links TRBV6-5 with TRBJ2-4; the match to TRBD1 covers 7 bases. With 7 bases clipped from V and 4 bases from J, the junction kept 7 bases outside the gene matches. This CDR3 is 14 amino acids long. The germline gives CDR1 MNHEY, CDR2 SVGAGI. CDR3 protein: CASTEAGGKNIQYF. The CDR3, as DNA: TGTGCCAGCACCGAGGCAGGGGGTAAAAACATTCAGTACTTC.

CDR3 sequence (DNA): TGTGCCAGCAGTTTAAGTGGATCTAGCTATGGCTACACCTTC. Encoded protein: CASSLSGSSYGYTF. The chain combines TRBV28 with TRBJ1-2; no firm D call. Trimming removed 2 bases from V and 4 bases from J, with 11 bases in between. The CDR3 is 14 amino acids. From germline, CDR1 is MDHEN and CDR2 SYDVKM.

Here the CDR3 DNA reads TGTGCCAGCAGTGAAGCAGGGATGTGGAAACTGTTTTTT. Its protein is CASSEAGMWKLFF. This chain connects TRBV6-1 to TRBJ1-4; D unresolved. The ends were cut back, 0 bases at V and 11 bases at J, with 10 bases in the middle. This CDR3 spans 13 amino acids. Germline CDR1 and CDR2: MNHNS and SASEGT.

CDR3 protein: CASRAATTNEKLFF. The CDR3 DNA is TGTGCCAGCAGGGCCGCAACAACTAATGAAAAACTGTTTTTT. This chain joins TRBV2 and TRBJ1-4; D is ambiguous. Germline V lookup: CDR1 SNHLY, CDR2 FYNNEI. Deletions cut 6 bases from V and 0 bases from J, with 8 bases between. The CDR3 extends over 14 amino acids.

The chain uses TRBV11-2 and TRBJ1-2, with D perhaps TRBD1 (5 bases). Germline CDR1 is SGHAT and CDR2 is FQNNGV. V lost 5 bases and J lost 4, with 17 bases in between. The CDR3 is 15 amino acids. The CDR3 region is CASSTRGRAAYGYTF. The CDR3, as DNA: TGTGCCAGCAGCACTCGGGGGAGGGCGGCCTATGGCTACACCTTC.

J is TRBJ2-7 and V is TRBV23-1; no clear D. TRBV23-1 is an open reading frame, and its role is uncertain. This CDR3 contains 14 residues. V was shortened by 7 bases and J by 4 bases, with 17 bases between the two germline ends. For the CDR3, the DNA is TGCGCCAGCATCAACGGGTGGGCCTTATACGAGCAGTACTTC. This encodes CASINGWALYEQYF.

The genes are TRBV27 and TRBJ2-5, with TRBD2 identical over 8 bases. After removal of 4 bases from V and 3 bases from J, the junction contained 13 bases not matched to a gene. Germline CDR1 and CDR2: MNHEY and SMNVEV (reference sequence). This CDR3 region has 17 residues. The CDR3 loop reads CASSSGTLSGGEETQYF. In DNA form, the CDR3 reads TGTGCCAGCAGTTCCGGGACCCTATCGGGAGGGGAAGAGACCCAGTACTTC.